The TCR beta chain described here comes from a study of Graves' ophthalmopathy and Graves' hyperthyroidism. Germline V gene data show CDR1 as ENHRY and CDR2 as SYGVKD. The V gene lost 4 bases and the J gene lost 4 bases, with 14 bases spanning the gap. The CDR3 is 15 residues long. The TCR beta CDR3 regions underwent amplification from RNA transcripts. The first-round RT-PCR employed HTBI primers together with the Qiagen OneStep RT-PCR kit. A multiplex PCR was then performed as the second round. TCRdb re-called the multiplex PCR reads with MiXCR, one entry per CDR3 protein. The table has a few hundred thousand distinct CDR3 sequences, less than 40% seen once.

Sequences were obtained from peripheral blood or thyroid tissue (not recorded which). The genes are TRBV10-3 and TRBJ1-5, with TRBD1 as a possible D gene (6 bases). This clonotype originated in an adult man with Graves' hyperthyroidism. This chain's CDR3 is CAISASAGVNQPQHF. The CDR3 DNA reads TGTGCCATCAGTGCGTCGGCAGGGGTGAATCAGCCCCAGCATTTT.